Each of the 12 T cell receptor beta chains below was sequenced from the same sample in a study of CD8 T cells in ankylosing spondylitis. In TCRdb, the 5' RACE reads were re-called with MiXCR into one record per CDR3 protein. Of over 150,000 distinct CDR3 sequences in the sample, more than 10% were seen once. The sample comprised blood, either unsorted or a sorted T cell fraction (not recorded which). Source of these receptors: a male donor with ankylosing spondylitis or in good health (not recorded which).

This clonotype has only a few counts. J is TRBJ2-7 and V is TRBV18, with 14 bases aligning to TRBD2. The CDR3 runs 18 residues. J gave up 6 bases and V 1 base, and 11 bases lay outside the gene matches. CDR1 is KGHSH and CDR2 is LQKENI in the germline V gene. The CDR3, as DNA: TGTGCCAGCTCACCACGGACTAGCGGGGGGCCGCCCCCAGGCGAGCAGTACTTC. Amino acids: CASSPRTSGGPPPGEQYF.

Only a few counts were recorded for this clonotype. This chain uses TRBV20-1 with TRBJ2-1, with D possibly being TRBD1 or TRBD2 (6 bases each). The CDR3 extends over 15 amino acids. V lost 3 bases and J 10 bases, leaving 22 bases between the germline ends. Per the germline V gene, CDR1 is DFQATT and CDR2 is SNEGSKA (reference sequence). The CDR3 loop reads CSASTFPPGAGEQFF. The CDR3 DNA is TGCAGTGCTAGCACGTTCCCCCCGGGGGCCGGGGAGCAGTTCTTC.

This clonotype was found many times. The chain employs TRBV6-4 and TRBJ1-1; TRBD1 matches at 7 bases. V was pared by 8 bases and J by 10 bases, with 10 bases of the junction left unmatched. The CDR3 sequence is 12 residues long. Germline V lookup: CDR1 MRHNA, CDR2 SNTAGT. CDR3 nucleotides: TGTGCCAGCGGAACAGGGGAACGGGTAGCTTTCTTT. Residues: CASGTGERVAFF.

This clonotype was found a few times. The chain combines TRBV23-1 with TRBJ2-5; 10 bases match TRBD1. TRBV23-1 is an open reading frame, and its role is uncertain. The CDR3 runs 15 residues. V was pared by 3 bases and J by 4 bases, with 5 bases of the junction left unmatched. CDR3 amino acids: CASSQGTGERETQYF. DNA of the CDR3: TGCGCCAGCAGTCAGGGGACAGGGGAGCGAGAGACCCAGTACTTC.

V is TRBV29-1 and J is TRBJ2-1; D is possibly TRBD2 (5 bases). Trimming shortened V by 7 bases and J by 7 bases, and 11 bases separated the two germline ends. The CDR3 sequence is 11 residues long. Germline CDR1 and CDR2: SQVTM and ANQGSEA. The CDR3 DNA follows: TGCAGCGGGACGGGGAAAAATGAGCAGTTCTTC. Amino acid sequence: CSGTGKNEQFF.

In its sample, this clonotype was seen a few times. The V call is TRBV6-5, the J call TRBJ1-5, with TRBD1 matching 7 bases. The CDR3 totals 15 residues. Trimming removed 0 bases from V and 4 bases from J; junction bases left unmatched: 3. Germline CDR1 is MNHEY and CDR2 is SVGAGI. CDR3 sequence: CASSYSGTDNQPQHF. In DNA form, the CDR3 reads TGTGCCAGCAGTTACTCTGGGACAGATAATCAGCCCCAGCATTTT.

The V and J genes are TRBV2 and TRBJ1-2; TRBD1 is a possible D gene (6 bases). The CDR3 totals 13 residues. Germline V CDR1 and CDR2: SNHLY, FYNNEI. Trimming stripped 8 bases from V and 2 bases from J, with 12 bases between. The CDR3 spells CASWGGGNYGYTF. Written as DNA, the CDR3 is TGTGCCAGCTGGGGAGGGGGAAACTATGGCTACACCTTC.

This clonotype was counted only a few times. V usage is TRBV27 and J usage is TRBJ2-7; D tentatively reads TRBD1 or TRBD2 (6 bases each). Germline loops: CDR1 MNHEY, CDR2 SMNVEV (reference sequence). The CDR3 is made up of 16 amino acids. V gave up 5 bases and J gave up 0 bases, with 17 bases separating them. The CDR3 coding sequence is TGTGCCAGCAGTCAAACGGCGGGACAAATCTCCTACGAGCAGTACTTC. The encoded protein is CASSQTAGQISYEQYF.

This clonotype was detected a few times. The chain joins TRBV7-9 to TRBJ1-1; perhaps TRBD1 as D (6 bases). V gave up 5 bases and J gave up 0 bases, with 16 bases separating them. The CDR3 length is 16 residues. CDR1 is SEHNR, CDR2 FQNEAQ, per germline (reference sequence). In nucleotides, the CDR3 is TGTGCCAGCAGCCCGGATTGGACAGCCCTGAACACTGAAGCTTTCTTT. Protein sequence: CASSPDWTALNTEAFF.

This rearrangement joins TRBV27 to TRBJ1-2; no clear D gene. The germline V gene has CDR1 MNHEY and CDR2 SMNVEV (reference sequence). CDR3 length: 16 amino acids. V was clipped by 4 bases and J by 1 base, with 16 bases between them. This CDR3 is CASSSYRSLLNYGYTF. The DNA of the CDR3 is TGTGCCAGCAGTTCGTATCGGTCACTTCTTAACTATGGCTACACCTTC.

This clonotype appeared a few times. This chain uses TRBV12-3 or TRBV12-4 with TRBJ2-2, with TRBD2 matching 12 bases. This CDR3 contains 14 residues. Trimming cost V 5 bases and J 6 bases; bases outside gene matches: 1. The CDR3 here is CASSPSGRAGELFF. DNA of the CDR3: TGTGCCAGCAGTCCTAGCGGGAGGGCCGGGGAGCTGTTTTTT.

The sample holds a few counts of this clonotype. This sequence joins TRBV19 and TRBJ2-7; the D gene is possibly TRBD2 (5 bases). Germline CDR1 is LNHDA and CDR2 is SQIVND (reference sequence). Trimming left V 3 bases short and J 1 base short, with 10 bases between. The CDR3 totals 14 residues. CDR3 loop: CASSIEGSSYEQYF. The CDR3 DNA is TGTGCCAGTAGTATCGAGGGTTCGTCCTACGAGCAGTACTTC. The entire variable domain, with the rest obtained from reference TRBV19 and TRBJ2-7, is as follows: DGGITQSPKYLFRKEGQNVTLSCEQNLNHDAMYWYRQDPGQGLRLIYYSQIVNDFQKGDIAEGYSVSREKKESFPLTVTSAQKNPTAFYLCASSIEGSSYEQYFGPGTRLTVT.